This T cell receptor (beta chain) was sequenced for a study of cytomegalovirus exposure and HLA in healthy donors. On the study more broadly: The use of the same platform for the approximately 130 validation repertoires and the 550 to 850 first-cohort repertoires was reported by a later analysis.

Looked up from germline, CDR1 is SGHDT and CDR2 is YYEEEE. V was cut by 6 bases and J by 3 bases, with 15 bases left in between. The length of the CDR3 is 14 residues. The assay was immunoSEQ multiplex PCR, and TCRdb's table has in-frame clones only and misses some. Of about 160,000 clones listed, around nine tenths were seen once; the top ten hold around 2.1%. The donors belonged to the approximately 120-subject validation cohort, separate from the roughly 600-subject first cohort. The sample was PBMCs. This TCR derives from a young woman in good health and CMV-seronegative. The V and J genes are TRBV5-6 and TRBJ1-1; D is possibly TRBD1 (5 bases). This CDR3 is CASNAGRAYTEAFF. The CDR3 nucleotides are TGTGCCAGCAACGCAGGGCGAGCGTACACTGAAGCTTTCTTT. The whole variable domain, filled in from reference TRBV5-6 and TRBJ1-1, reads DAGVTQSPTHLIKTRGQQVTLRCSPKSGHDTVSWYQQALGQGPQFIFQYYEEEERQRGNFPDRFSGHQFPNYSSELNVNALLLGDSALYLCASNAGRAYTEAFFGQGTRLTVV.